The 4 T cell receptor beta chains presented below share a single source sample, sequenced in a study of T-cell memory formation after mild COVID-19. MiXCR, applied by TCRdb to the 5' RACE reads, yields one record per CDR3 protein. The sample contains 250,000 or so distinct CDR3 sequences, roughly 9.4% of which appear only once. The sequencing sample was made of PBMCs or a T cell subset sorted from them (not recorded which). Receptor source: a man between 18 and 29 years old who had mild COVID-19 (a few samples of this study predate the infection). Cell type and time point are not known.

This chain connects TRBV4-1 to TRBJ2-4, with unresolved D. The V gene's germline CDR1 is MGHRA and CDR2 YSYEKL. This CDR3 is 12 amino acids long. Trimming cost V 1 base and J 2 bases, with 0 bases left between them. The CDR3 nucleotides are TGCGCCAGCAGCCAAGCCAAAAACATTCAGTACTTC. Its translation: CASSQAKNIQYF.

This clonotype was counted between two and nine times. The chain has TRBV20-1 and TRBJ2-1, with 8 bases that match TRBD2. The trim removed 1 base at V and 4 bases at J, leaving 6 bases unmatched. The CDR3 length is 15 residues. Germline loops: CDR1 DFQATT, CDR2 SNEGSKA (reference sequence). The CDR3 sequence is CSARVPGGAYNEQFF. DNA of the CDR3: TGCAGTGCTAGAGTCCCCGGGGGGGCATACAATGAGCAGTTCTTC.

This clonotype was picked up a small number of times. The chain recombines TRBV5-1 with TRBJ2-7, with 13 bases that match TRBD2. V lost 4 bases and J lost 2; bases outside the gene matches: 6. The CDR3 has 16 residues. Germline values: CDR1 SGHRS, CDR2 YFSETQ. CDR3 sequence: CASSPLTSGGAYEQYF. In DNA form, the CDR3 reads TGCGCCAGCAGCCCCCTTACTAGCGGGGGGGCCTACGAGCAGTACTTC. Variable domain in full (rest from reference TRBV5-1 and TRBJ2-7): KAGVTQTPRYLIKTRGQQVTLSCSPISGHRSVSWYQQTPGQGLQFLFEYFSETQRNKGNFPGRFSGRQFSNSRSEMNVSTLELGDSALYLCASSPLTSGGAYEQYFGPGTRLTVT.

The CDR3 DNA follows: TGTGCCAGCAGCGCGGACAGGGAAACAAAGACCTATGGCTACACCTTC. Its translation: CASSADRETKTYGYTF. V and J are TRBV9 and TRBJ1-2; 8 nucleotides match TRBD1. Germline CDR1 and CDR2: SGDLS and YYNGEE. The V segment lost 3 bases and the J segment 4 bases; nucleotides outside the gene matches: 11. This CDR3 contains 16 residues.